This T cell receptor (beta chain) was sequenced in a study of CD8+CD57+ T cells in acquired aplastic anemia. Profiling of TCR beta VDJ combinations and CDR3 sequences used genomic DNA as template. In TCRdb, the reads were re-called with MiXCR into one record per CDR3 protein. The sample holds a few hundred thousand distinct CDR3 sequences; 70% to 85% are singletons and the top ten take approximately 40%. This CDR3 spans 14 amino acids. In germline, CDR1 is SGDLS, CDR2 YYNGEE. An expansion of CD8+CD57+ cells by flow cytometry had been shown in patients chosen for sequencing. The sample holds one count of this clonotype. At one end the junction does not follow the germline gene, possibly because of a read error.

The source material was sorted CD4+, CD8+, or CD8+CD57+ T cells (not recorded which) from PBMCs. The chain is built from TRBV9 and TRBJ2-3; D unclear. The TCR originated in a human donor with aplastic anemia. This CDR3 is CASSLASASYTPYF. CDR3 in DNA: TGTGCCAGCAGCTTAGCCAGCGCCTCCTATACGCCGTATTTT.